The entry below gives a single TCR beta chain sequence along with its context. This clonotype has only one observation. No antigen is known for it. Base qualities were left out, and no much larger clone turns up one base away. Inclusive of the bounding cysteine and phenylalanine, the CDR3 is 15 residues long. The DNA shown is the 45-base CDR3, in frame from base 1. CDR1 and CDR2 (MNHEY, SVGAGI) derive from the germline V gene. Cut back by 0 bases and 6 bases, the V and J ends lie 15 bases apart. The sample belongs to a study of blood T cells in healthy people across ages (dated by TCRdb to 2014 to 2015). For the wider study: In model experiments, roughly one uniquely barcoded TCR beta cDNA molecule per two T cells was captured by template switching. To track age-related changes in TCR beta repertoire diversity, the study relied on deep sequencing normalized with unique cDNA molecular identifiers. Donors were grouped into four age groups: young (average about 15 years), middle-aged (roughly 40), aged (approximately 67) and long-lived (over 80). To avoid experimental bias, donors of different ages were randomly spread across the sequencing lanes. Two additional independent replicas of 1 million unique cDNA reads from the same blood draw were analyzed for two donors (one aged 18 to 30 and one aged 80 or older). Study-wide findings and limitations: As age increased, observed TCR beta diversity per million T cells dropped in a roughly linear way, and a significant reduction was already evident by age roughly 40. The long-lived group showed more naive CD4+ T cells, fewer expanded clones and increased TCR diversity than the aged group, suggesting age selection. Conclusive comparison of naive and antigen-experienced compartments was prevented by the profiling of bulk unsorted PBMCs. Total diversity estimates from one million sequenced T cells were considered lower bounds and underestimates. Because donor CMV infection status was unknown, age-related changes in expanded clonotypes were potentially confounded. The percentage of naive T cells measured by flow cytometry correlated strongly with observed TCR beta diversity.

The approximately 41 donors, aged about 6 to 95 years, were systemically healthy Caucasian individuals from Russia. Each donor gave ten milliliters of peripheral blood, drawn into EDTA-treated Vacutainer tubes. Ficoll-Paque density-gradient centrifugation was used to isolate PBMCs, with at least 6.5 million per sample. Trizol reagent was used to extract total RNA from PBMCs, with at least 5.5 micrograms per sample. For every donor, flow cytometry on a PBMC aliquot measured the percentage of naive CD45RAhigh/CD27high T cells. Receptors were amplified or captured by 5' RACE. TCRdb lists the instrument as Illumina HiSeq 2500. A second roughly 7 to 12 cycle PCR used a sample-barcoded 5' primer and a J-beta primer mix. Each TCR beta cDNA molecule received a unique molecular identifier from a template-switch 5' adaptor carrying 12 random nucleotides. Each sample yielded at least 3 million CDR3-containing paired-end reads. The Mint cDNA synthesis kit, primed by a TRBC-specific oligonucleotide, was used to synthesize first-strand cDNA from all RNA. All cDNA was treated with uracil-DNA glycosylase and then went through a first 18-cycle PCR with the universal primers M1SS and BC2_uni_R. On the authors' methods: For normalization, 1 million high-quality reads were randomly selected from each sample, with every read carrying a distinct molecular identifier. Reads sharing molecular identifiers were discarded rather than binned into consensus sequences. MiTCR, set to a Q25 quality threshold and the strictest error-elimination algorithm, was used for CDR3 identification, clonotype clustering and error correction. Lower-bound total TCR beta diversity was estimated with a nonparametric unseen species model using Euler transformation. TCRdb ran its own pipeline on the public reads, namely fastp trimming at Q25 and MiXCR clone calling, and kept in-frame beta chains. Each entry is one CDR3 protein sequence, shown with its most common DNA and genes. What appears here as the V and J calls and clone size reflects TCRdb's work, not the paper's. The sample records around 1.5 million distinct CDR3 sequences, around 39% of which are singletons. The biggest ten clones account for 7% to 9% of the sample.

The source is a woman aged 18 to 35 in good health. The sequence joins TRBV6-5 to TRBJ2-7; TRBD1 is a possible D gene, resting on 6 matching bases. Sequenced: blood. The DNA sequence is as follows: TGTGCCAGCAGTTACTCGTTGGGGGACATAGGCGAGCAGTACTTC. Translated, this is CASSYSLGDIGEQYF.